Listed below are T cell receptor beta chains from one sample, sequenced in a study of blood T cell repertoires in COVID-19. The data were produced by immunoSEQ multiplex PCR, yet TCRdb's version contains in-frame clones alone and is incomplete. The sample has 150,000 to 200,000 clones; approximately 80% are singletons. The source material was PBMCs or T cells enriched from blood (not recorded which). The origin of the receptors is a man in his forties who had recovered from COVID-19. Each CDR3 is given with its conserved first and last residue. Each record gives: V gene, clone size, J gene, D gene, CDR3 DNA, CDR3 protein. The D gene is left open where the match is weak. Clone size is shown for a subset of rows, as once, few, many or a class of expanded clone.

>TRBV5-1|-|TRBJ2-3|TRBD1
TGCGCCAGCAGCATGACAGGGGGCGCGGAAGATACGCAGTATTTT
CASSMTGGAEDTQYF
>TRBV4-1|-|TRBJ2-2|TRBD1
TGCGCCAGCAGCCAAGCTGTCAGGGGGCGAACCGGGGAGCTGTTTTTT
CASSQAVRGRTGELFF
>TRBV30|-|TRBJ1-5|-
TGTGCCTGGAGTGTGGGGACATCTAGCAATCAGCCCCAGCATTTT
CAWSVGTSSNQPQHF
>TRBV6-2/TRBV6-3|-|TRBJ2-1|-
TGTGCCAGCACCCCTAGACAAGTTGGCTCCTACAATGAGCAGTTCTTC
CASTPRQVGSYNEQFF
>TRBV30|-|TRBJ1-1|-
TGTGCCTGGAAGCCCCCCGACAAGCCTTTGAACACTGAAGCTTTCTTT
CAWKPPDKPLNTEAFF
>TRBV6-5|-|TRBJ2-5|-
TGTGCCAGCAGTTCATTAGAGACCCAGTACTTC
CASSSLETQYF
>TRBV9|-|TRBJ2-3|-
TGTGCCAGCAGCGTAGCTGGACAGCCTAGCACAGATACGCAGTATTTT
CASSVAGQPSTDTQYF
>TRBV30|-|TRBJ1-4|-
TGTGCCTGGAGAACCGGGTTCGCCGAAAAACTGTTTTTT
CAWRTGFAEKLFF
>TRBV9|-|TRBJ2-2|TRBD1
TGTGCCAGCAGCCTCCGAGGGGGCATCAACACCGGGGAGCTGTTTTTT
CASSLRGGINTGELFF
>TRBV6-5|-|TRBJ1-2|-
TGTGCCAGCAGTTACTCCCAGGGTGGCTACACCTTC
CASSYSQGGYTF
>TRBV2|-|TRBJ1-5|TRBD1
TGTGCCAGCAGTGGACAGGGTCGAAATCAGCCCCAGCATTTT
CASSGQGRNQPQHF
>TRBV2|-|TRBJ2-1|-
TGTGCCAGCACCTTAGGAGCGGCTCTCTCCTACAATGAGCAGTTCTTC
CASTLGAALSYNEQFF
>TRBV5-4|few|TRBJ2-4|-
TGTGCCAGCAGCTCTGACCAGACAGGAGCCAAAAACATTCAGTACTTC
CASSSDQTGAKNIQYF
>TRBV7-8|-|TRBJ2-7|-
TGTGCCAGCAGCTTTTTACAGAAGCCTTACGAGCAGTACTTC
CASSFLQKPYEQYF
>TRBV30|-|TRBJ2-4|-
TGTGCCTGGAGTGGGTCCGGGAACATTCAGTACTTC
CAWSGSGNIQYF
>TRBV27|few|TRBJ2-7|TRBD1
TGTGCCAGCAGTTTACGGGGACAGCGTTACTACGAGCAGTACTTC
CASSLRGQRYYEQYF
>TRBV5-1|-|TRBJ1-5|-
TGCGCCAGCAGCCCCGGACAGCCCGATTATAGCAATCAGCCCCAGCATTTT
CASSPGQPDYSNQPQHF
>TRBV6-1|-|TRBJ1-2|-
TGTGCCAGCAGTGAAGAGGGGCGGATCTATGGCTACACCTTC
CASSEEGRIYGYTF
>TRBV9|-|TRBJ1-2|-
TGTGCCAGCACCAAAGACAGAACTAACTATGGCTACACCTTC
CASTKDRTNYGYTF
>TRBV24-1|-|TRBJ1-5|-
TGTGCCACCAGTGATACCACACGGGGGGGTTTCAATCAGCCCCAGCATTTT
CATSDTTRGGFNQPQHF
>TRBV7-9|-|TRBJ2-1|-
TGTGCCAGCAGCTTAGCAGGGGCCTACAATGAGCAGTTCTTC
CASSLAGAYNEQFF
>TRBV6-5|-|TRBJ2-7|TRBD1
TGTGCCAGCAGTTACACTGACAGGGGGCAGTACGAGCAGTACTTC
CASSYTDRGQYEQYF
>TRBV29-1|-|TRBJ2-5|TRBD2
TGCAGCTGCGGGGGGGCCTCAGAGACCCAGTACTTC
CSCGGASETQYF
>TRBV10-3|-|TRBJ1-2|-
TGTGCCATCAGAGGACAGCACTATGGCTACACCTTC
CAIRGQHYGYTF
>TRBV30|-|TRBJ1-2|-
TGTGCCTGGAGTGCCGTAACCGGGTCTTGGGGCTACACCTTC
CAWSAVTGSWGYTF
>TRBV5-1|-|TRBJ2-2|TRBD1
TGCGCCAGCAGCCGAGGGACAGGGGACACCGGGGAGCTGTTTTTT
CASSRGTGDTGELFF
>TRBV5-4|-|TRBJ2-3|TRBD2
TGTGCCAGCAGCACAGGACTAGCGGGGCGCACAGATACGCAGTATTTT
CASSTGLAGRTDTQYF
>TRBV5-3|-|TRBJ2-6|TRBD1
TGTGCCAGAAGCTTGACCCGGGACAGGGGGTTCTCCTTCTCTGGGGCCAACGTCCTGACTTTC
CARSLTRDRGFSFSGANVLTF
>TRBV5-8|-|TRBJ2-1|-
TGTGCCAGCAGCTTCGGGACACATCCTACTGATGAGCAGTTCTTC
CASSFGTHPTDEQFF
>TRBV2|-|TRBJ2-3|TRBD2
TGTGCCAGCAGTTTAGCGGGGGGCCCCACAGATACGCAGTATTTT
CASSLAGGPTDTQYF
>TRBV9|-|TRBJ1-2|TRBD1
TGTGCCAGCAGCGTAGAGGGGGCGTATGGCTACACCTTC
CASSVEGAYGYTF
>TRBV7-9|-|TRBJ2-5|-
TGTGCCAGCAGCTTAGGGACATTGGAGACCCAGTACTTC
CASSLGTLETQYF
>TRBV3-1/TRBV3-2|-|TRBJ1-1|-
TGTGCCAGCAGCCCGCGGCGGGCACCGAACACTGAAGCTTTCTTT
CASSPRRAPNTEAFF
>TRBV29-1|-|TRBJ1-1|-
TGCAGCGTTGTTGGGAGTGAAGCTTTCTTT
CSVVGSEAFF
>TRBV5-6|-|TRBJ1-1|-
TGTGCCAGCAGCTTCACAGGGCCCATGAACACTGAAGCTTTCTTT
CASSFTGPMNTEAFF
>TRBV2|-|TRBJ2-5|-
TGTGCCAGCAGTACTCCCCGGGTAGCGGCAGAGACCCAGTACTTC
CASSTPRVAAETQYF
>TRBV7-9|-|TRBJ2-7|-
TGTGCCAGCAGCCATTGGACATCCGGCCCCTACGAGCAGTACTTC
CASSHWTSGPYEQYF
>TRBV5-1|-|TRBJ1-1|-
TGCGCCAGCAGCTTGGCCGACGGGAGGGACACTGAAGCTTTCTTT
CASSLADGRDTEAFF
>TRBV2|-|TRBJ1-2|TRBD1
TGTGCCAGCAGTACTACTCGGACAGGGCAGAGCTACACCTTC
CASSTTRTGQSYTF
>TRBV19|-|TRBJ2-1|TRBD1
TGTGCCAGTAGTATCCGGGGACAGGGGGCGATAGTATCCTACAATGAGCAGTTCTTC
CASSIRGQGAIVSYNEQFF
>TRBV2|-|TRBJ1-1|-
TGTGCCAGCACTTGGGAGGAGGGTAGGAACACTGAAGCTTTCTTT
CASTWEEGRNTEAFF
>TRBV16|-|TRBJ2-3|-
TGTGCCAGCAGCCCAAGCACAGATACGCAGTATTTT
CASSPSTDTQYF